This T cell receptor beta chain was identified during a study of blood T cell repertoires in COVID-19. About the research overall: Samples taken during acute and convalescent COVID-19 were collected in the United States, Italy and Spain. T cells, B-cell-depleted T cells, or PBMCs provided the cDNA or gDNA that served as material.

How the authors handled the data: By means of reference gene primer amplification, nucleated cell counts were estimated. Method: immunoSEQ multiplex PCR; TCRdb's copy keeps in-frame clones and lacks some. Clone size and V and J calls were adopted from that table, with D and trimming inferred from the DNA. The profile shows around 150,000 clones, almost 85% of them singletons. The CDR3 covers 15 residues. Sequenced material: peripheral blood. The TCR sequence derives from a woman of 80 years or more with acute or convalescent COVID-19. This rearrangement joins TRBV21-1 to TRBJ1-4; the D call in the table, TRBD1, was not verified against the DNA. TRBV21-1 counts as a pseudogene. The CDR3 here is CASSVRTGSREKLFF. The CDR3 bases are TGTGCCAGCAGCGTTAGGACAGGGTCGAGGGAAAAACTGTTTTTT.